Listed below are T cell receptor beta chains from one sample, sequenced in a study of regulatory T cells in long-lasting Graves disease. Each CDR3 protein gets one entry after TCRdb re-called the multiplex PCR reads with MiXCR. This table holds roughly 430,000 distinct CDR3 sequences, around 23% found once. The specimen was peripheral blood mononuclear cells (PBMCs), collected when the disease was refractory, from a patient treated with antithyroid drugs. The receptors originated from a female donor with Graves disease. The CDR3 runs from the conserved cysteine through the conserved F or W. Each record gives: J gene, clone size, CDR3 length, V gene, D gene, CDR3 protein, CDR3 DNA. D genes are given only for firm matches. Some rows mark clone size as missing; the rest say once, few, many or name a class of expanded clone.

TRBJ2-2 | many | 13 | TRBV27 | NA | CASSPLETGELFF | TGTGCCAGCAGTCCCCTGGAGACCGGGGAGCTGTTTTTT
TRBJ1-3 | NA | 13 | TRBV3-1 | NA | CASSQVHGNTIYF | TGTGCCAGCAGCCAAGTACACGGAAACACCATATATTTT
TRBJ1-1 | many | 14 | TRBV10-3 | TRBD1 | CAISLTGGNTEAFF | TGTGCCATCAGCTTGACAGGGGGTAACACTGAAGCTTTCTTT
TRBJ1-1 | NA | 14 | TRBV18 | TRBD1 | CASSPRDRNTEAFF | TGTGCCAGCTCGCCCCGGGACAGAAACACTGAAGCTTTCTTT
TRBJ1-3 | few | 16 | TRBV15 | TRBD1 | CATSRCTGGCGNTIYF | TGTGCCACCAGCAGATGTACAGGGGGCTGTGGAAACACCATATATTTT
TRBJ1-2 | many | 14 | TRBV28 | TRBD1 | CASSRLGQGHGYTF | TGTGCCAGCAGTCGCCTGGGACAGGGGCATGGCTACACCTTC
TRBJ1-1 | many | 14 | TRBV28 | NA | CASSLIRMNTEAFF | TGTGCCAGCAGTTTGATCCGGATGAACACTGAAGCTTTCTTT
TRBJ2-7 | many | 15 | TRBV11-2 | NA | CASSLGGLKAYEQYF | TGTGCCAGCAGCTTGGGGGGGCTTAAAGCCTACGAGCAGTACTTC
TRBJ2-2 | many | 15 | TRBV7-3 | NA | CASSSGSLGTGELFF | TGTGCCAGCAGCTCTGGGTCCTTAGGGACCGGGGAGCTGTTTTTT
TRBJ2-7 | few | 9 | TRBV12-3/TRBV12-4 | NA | CAEGYEQYF | TGTGCCGAAGGCTACGAGCAGTACTTC
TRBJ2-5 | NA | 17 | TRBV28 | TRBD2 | CASSTRLVTSGTETQYF | TGTGCCAGCAGTACCCGCCTTGTGACTAGCGGGACTGAGACCCAGTACTTC
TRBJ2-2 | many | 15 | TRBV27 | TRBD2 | CASNGLAANTGELFF | TGTGCCTCAAACGGCCTAGCGGCTAACACCGGGGAGCTGTTTTTT
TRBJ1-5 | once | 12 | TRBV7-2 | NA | CASSHAVGGQHF | TGTGCCAGCAGCCATGCGGTGGGGGGCCAGCATTTT
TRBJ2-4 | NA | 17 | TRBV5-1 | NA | CASSPHPVWVSKNIQYF | TGCGCCAGCAGCCCGCATCCGGTTTGGGTATCCAAAAACATTCAGTACTTC
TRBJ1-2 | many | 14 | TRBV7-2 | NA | CASSQEGRLYGYTF | TGTGCCAGCAGCCAAGAGGGACGGTTGTATGGCTACACCTTC
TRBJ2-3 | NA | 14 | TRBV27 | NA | CASSLTLSTDTQYF | TGTGCCAGCAGTCTGACACTGAGCACAGATACGCAGTATTTT
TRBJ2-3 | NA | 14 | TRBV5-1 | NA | CASSLDVNTDTQYF | TGCGCCAGCAGCTTGGATGTCAACACAGATACGCAGTATTTT
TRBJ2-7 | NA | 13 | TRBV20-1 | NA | CSATPSSSYEQYF | TGCAGTGCCACGCCGAGTAGCTCCTACGAGCAGTACTTC
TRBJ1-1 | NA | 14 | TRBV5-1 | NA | CASSLVGDATEALF | TGCGCCAGCAGCTTGGTAGGGGACGCCACTGAAGCTCTCTTT
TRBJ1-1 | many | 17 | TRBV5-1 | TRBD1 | CASSLSQGASVNTEAFF | TGCGCCAGCAGCTTATCACAGGGGGCCTCGGTGAACACTGAAGCTTTCTTT
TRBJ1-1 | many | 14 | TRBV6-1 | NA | CASSGGLDNTEAFF | TGTGCCAGCAGCGGGGGGCTAGACAACACTGAAGCTTTCTTT
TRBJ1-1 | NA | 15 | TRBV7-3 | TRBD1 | CASSLAGTGSGEAFF | TGTGCCAGCAGCTTAGCTGGGACAGGGTCTGGTGAAGCTTTCTTT
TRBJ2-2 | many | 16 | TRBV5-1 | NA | CASSLVTTQDTGELFF | TGCGCCAGCAGCTTGGTGACGACCCAGGACACCGGGGAGCTGTTTTTT
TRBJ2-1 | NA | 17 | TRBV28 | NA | CACSFPRGSDHPNEQFF | TGTGCCTGCAGTTTCCCCCGGGGTAGCGACCACCCCAATGAGCAGTTCTTC
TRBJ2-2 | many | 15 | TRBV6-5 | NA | CASSFAVQNTGELFF | TGTGCCAGCAGTTTTGCGGTACAGAACACCGGGGAGCTGTTTTTT
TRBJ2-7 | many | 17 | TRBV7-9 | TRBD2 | CASSLVLGTSGSNKQYF | TGTGCCAGCAGCTTAGTTTTAGGGACTAGCGGTAGTAACAAGCAGTACTTC
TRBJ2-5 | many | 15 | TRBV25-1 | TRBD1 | CASSEYKGTEETQYF | TGTGCCAGCAGTGAATATAAAGGGACAGAAGAGACCCAGTACTTC
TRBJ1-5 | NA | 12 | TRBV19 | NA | CASSYGDQPQHF | TGTGCCAGCTCATACGGGGATCAGCCCCAGCATTTT
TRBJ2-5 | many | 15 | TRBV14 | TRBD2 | CASSQVAGARETQYF | TGTGCCAGCAGCCAAGTAGCGGGAGCGCGGGAGACCCAGTACTTC
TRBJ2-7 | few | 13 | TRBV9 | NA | CASSGGASYEQYF | TGTGCCAGCAGTGGTGGGGCTAGCTACGAGCAGTACTTC
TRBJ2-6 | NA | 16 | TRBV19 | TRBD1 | CASSKLGTAGANVLTF | TGTGCCAGTTCCAAACTCGGGACAGCTGGGGCCAACGTCCTGACTTTC
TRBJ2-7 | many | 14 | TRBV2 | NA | CASSEKGSTYEQYF | TGTGCCAGCAGTGAAAAGGGATCCACCTACGAGCAGTACTTC
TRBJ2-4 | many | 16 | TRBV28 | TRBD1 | CASSRDSRFAKNIQYF | TGTGCCAGCAGCCGGGACAGCCGCTTTGCCAAAAACATTCAGTACTTC
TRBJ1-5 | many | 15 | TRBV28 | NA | CASSRTVAGNQPQHF | TGTGCCAGCAGCCGGACAGTGGCGGGGAATCAGCCCCAGCATTTT
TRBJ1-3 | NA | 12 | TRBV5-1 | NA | CASSADGNTIYF | TGCGCCAGCAGCGCGGACGGAAACACCATATATTTT
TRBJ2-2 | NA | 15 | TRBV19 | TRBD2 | CASSRSGSATGELFF | TGTGCCAGTAGTAGAAGCGGGAGCGCCACCGGGGAGCTGTTTTTT
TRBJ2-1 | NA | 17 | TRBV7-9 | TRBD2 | CASSSKYAGLAGNEQFF | TGTGCCAGCAGCTCGAAATACGCGGGACTAGCGGGAAATGAGCAGTTCTTC
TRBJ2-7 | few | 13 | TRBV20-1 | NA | CSARDLAYYEQYF | TGCAGTGCTAGAGATTTGGCCTACTACGAGCAGTACTTC
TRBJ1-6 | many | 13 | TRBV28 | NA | CASGILDNSPLHF | TGTGCCAGCGGAATTTTGGATAATTCACCCCTCCACTTT
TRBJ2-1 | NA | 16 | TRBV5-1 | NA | CASSPSMSSSYNEQFF | TGCGCCAGCAGCCCATCCATGTCTAGCTCCTACAATGAGCAGTTCTTC
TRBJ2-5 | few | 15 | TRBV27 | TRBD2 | CASRGGAGGRETQYF | TGTGCCAGCAGGGGCGGGGCGGGAGGTCGAGAGACCCAGTACTTC
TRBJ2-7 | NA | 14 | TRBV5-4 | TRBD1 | CASSIGTGWYEQYF | TGTGCCAGCAGCATAGGGACAGGGTGGTACGAGCAGTACTTC
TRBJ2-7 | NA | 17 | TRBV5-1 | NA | CASSLARGSLPANEQYF | TGCGCCAGCAGCTTGGCCCGGGGTAGCCTCCCGGCGAACGAGCAGTACTTC
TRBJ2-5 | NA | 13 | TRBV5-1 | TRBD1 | CATGTGDQETQYF | TGCGCCACCGGGACAGGGGACCAAGAGACCCAGTACTTC
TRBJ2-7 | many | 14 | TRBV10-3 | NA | CAISETSTGYEQYF | TGTGCCATCAGTGAGACTAGCACAGGATACGAGCAGTACTTC
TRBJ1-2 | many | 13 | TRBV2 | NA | CASSGGGISGYTF | TGTGCCAGCAGTGGCGGGGGCATAAGTGGCTACACCTTC
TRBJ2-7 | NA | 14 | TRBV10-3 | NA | CAIWKGPDTYEQYF | TGTGCCATATGGAAGGGCCCCGACACCTACGAGCAGTACTTC
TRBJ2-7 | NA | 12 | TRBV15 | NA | CATRPDVGEQYF | TGTGCCACCCGGCCCGATGTGGGCGAGCAGTACTTC
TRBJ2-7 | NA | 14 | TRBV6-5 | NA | CASSYSTQTYEQYF | TGTGCCAGCAGTTACTCAACACAGACCTACGAGCAGTACTTC
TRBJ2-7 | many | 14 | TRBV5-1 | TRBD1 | CASRTGTASYEQYF | TGTGCCAGCAGGACCGGGACAGCGTCCTACGAGCAGTACTTC
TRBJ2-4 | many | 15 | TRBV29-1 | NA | CSVALPGSGTYIQYF | TGCAGCGTAGCGCTGCCAGGGTCGGGTACTTACATTCAGTACTTC
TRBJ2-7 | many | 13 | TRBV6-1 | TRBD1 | CASSKDRSYEQYF | TGTGCCAGCAGCAAGGACAGGTCCTACGAGCAGTACTTC